A selection of T cell receptor beta chains follows, all from one sample in a study of Graves' ophthalmopathy and Graves' hyperthyroidism. Using its own MiXCR run on the multiplex PCR reads, TCRdb lists one record per CDR3 protein. The table includes 600,000 to 700,000 distinct CDR3 sequences, under 50% detected once. Sequencing input: peripheral blood. The receptors derive from an adult man with Graves' ophthalmopathy. The conserved cysteine and the conserved F or W are not part of the CDR3 here. The D gene is left open where the match is weak.

J	V	D	length	CDR3
TRBJ1-2	TRBV2	-	14	ASSYEGKSLWSGYT
TRBJ1-2	TRBV2	-	10	ASRGEYYGYT
TRBJ2-7	TRBV10-3	-	11	AISGARPREQY
TRBJ2-6	TRBV12-5	TRBD1	17	ASSLVAGQGATGANVLT
TRBJ1-2	TRBV7-2	-	10	ASSPDWNLYT
TRBJ2-7	TRBV7-2	TRBD2	13	ASSLSTTSPYEQY
TRBJ1-2	TRBV29-1	TRBD1	9	STSGGEGYT
TRBJ1-1	TRBV11-2	TRBD1	14	ASSLRTGALLTEAF
TRBJ2-7	TRBV29-1	-	11	SVALEGGYEQY
TRBJ1-1	TRBV10-1	TRBD1	10	ASSGDSLEAF
TRBJ1-1	TRBV2	-	11	AWSVGVGTEAF
TRBJ2-7	TRBV2	TRBD1	13	ASRTPGTGPYEQY
TRBJ1-2	TRBV9	-	12	ASSVGKGNDGYT
TRBJ2-7	TRBV12-3/TRBV12-4	TRBD1	12	ASSTDRGLYEQY